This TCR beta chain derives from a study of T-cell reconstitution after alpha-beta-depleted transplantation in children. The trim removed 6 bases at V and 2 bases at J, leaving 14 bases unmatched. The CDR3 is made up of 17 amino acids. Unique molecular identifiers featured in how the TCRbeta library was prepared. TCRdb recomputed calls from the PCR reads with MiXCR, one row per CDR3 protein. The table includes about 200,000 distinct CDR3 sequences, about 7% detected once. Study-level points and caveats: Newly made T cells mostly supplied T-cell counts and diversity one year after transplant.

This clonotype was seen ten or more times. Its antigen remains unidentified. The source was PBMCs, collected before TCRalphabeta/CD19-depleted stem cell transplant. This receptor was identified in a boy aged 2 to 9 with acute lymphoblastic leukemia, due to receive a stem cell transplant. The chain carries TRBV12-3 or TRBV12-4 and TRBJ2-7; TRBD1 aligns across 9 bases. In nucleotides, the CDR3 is TGTGCCAGCAGCCGACCCCCTGGGACAGGGAGGCCCTACGAGCAGTACTTC. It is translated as CASSRPPGTGRPYEQYF.